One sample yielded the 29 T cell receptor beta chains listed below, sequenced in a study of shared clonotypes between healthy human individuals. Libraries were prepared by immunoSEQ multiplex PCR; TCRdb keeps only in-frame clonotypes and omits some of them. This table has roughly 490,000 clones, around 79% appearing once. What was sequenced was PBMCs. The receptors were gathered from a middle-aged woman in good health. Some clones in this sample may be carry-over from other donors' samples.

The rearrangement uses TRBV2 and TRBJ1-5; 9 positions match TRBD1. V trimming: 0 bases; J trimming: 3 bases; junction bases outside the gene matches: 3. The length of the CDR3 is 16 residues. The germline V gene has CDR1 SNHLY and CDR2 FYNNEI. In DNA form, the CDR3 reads TGTGCCAGCAGTGAAGCAGGGGACAGGGACAATCAGCCCCAGCATTTT. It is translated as CASSEAGDRDNQPQHF.

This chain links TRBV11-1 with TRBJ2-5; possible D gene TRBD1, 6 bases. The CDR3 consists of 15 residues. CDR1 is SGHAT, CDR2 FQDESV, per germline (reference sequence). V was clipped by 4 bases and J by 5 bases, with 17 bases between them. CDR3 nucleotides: TGTGCCAGCAGCTCCCATGGCAGGGGAACGGAGACCCAGTACTTC. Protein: CASSSHGRGTETQYF.

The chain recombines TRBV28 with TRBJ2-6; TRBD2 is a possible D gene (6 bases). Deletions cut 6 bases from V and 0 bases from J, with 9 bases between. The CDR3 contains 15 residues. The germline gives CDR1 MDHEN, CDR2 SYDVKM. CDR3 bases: TGTGCCAGCAGGCCGGGGGTCTCTGGGGCCAACGTCCTGACTTTC. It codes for CASRPGVSGANVLTF.

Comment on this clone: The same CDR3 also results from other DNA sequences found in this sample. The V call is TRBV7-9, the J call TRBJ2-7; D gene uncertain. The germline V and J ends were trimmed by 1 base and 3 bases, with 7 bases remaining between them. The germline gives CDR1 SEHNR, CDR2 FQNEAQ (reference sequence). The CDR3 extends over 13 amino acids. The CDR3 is CASSLGHNYEQYF. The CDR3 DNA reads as TGTGCCAGCAGCTTAGGACACAACTACGAGCAGTACTTC.

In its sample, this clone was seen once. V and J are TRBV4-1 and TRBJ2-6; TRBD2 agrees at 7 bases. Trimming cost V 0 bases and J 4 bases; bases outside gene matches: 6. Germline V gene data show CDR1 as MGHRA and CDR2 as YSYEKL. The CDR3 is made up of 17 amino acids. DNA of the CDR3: TGCGCCAGCAGCCAAGATGGCGGGGGATCGGGGGCCAACGTCCTGACTTTC. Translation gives CASSQDGGGSGANVLTF.

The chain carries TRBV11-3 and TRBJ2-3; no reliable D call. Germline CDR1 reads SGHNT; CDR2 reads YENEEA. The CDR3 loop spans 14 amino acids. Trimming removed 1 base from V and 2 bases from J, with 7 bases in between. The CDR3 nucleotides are TGTGCCAGCAGCTTAGCAGCCAACACAGATACGCAGTATTTT. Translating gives CASSLAANTDTQYF. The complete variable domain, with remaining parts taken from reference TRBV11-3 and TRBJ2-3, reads EAGVVQSPRYKIIEKKQPVAFWCNPISGHNTLYWYLQNLGQGPELLIRYENEEAVDDSQLPKDRFSAERLKGVDSTLKIQPAELGDSAVYLCASSLAANTDTQYFGPGTRLTVL.

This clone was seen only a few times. CDR3 sequence reads: CAIRAPGQRDYGYTF. CDR3 bases: TGTGCCATCAGAGCTCCGGGACAGAGGGACTATGGCTACACCTTC. The chain couples TRBV10-3 to TRBJ1-2; TRBD1 matches at 7 bases. With V trimmed by 6 bases and J by 3 bases, 10 bases remained unmatched. Germline CDR1 ENHRY, CDR2 SYGVKD. This CDR3 is built from 15 residues.

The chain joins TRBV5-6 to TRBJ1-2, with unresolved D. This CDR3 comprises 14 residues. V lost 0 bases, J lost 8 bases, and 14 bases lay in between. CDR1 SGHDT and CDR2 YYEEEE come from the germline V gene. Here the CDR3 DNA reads TGTGCCAGCAGCTTGGCGGGCCCCGACGGGGGCTACACCTTC. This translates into CASSLAGPDGGYTF.

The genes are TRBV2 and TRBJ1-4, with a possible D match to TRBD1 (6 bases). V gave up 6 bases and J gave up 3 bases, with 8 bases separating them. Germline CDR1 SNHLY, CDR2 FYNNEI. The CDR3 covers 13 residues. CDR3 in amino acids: CASRRGANEKLFF. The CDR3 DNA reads TGTGCCAGCAGGAGGGGGGCTAATGAAAAACTGTTTTTT. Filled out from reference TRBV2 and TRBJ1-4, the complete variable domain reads EPEVTQTPSHQVTQMGQEVILRCVPISNHLYFYWYRQILGQKVEFLVSFYNNEISEKSEIFDDQFSVERPDGSNFTLKIRSTKLEDSAMYFCASRRGANEKLFFGSGTQLSVL.

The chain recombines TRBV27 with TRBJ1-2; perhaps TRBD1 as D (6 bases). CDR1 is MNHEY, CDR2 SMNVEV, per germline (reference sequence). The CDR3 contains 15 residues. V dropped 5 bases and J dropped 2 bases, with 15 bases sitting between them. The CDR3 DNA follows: TGTGCCAGCAGTCTGACCATAGGACAGAACTATGGCTACACCTTC. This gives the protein CASSLTIGQNYGYTF.

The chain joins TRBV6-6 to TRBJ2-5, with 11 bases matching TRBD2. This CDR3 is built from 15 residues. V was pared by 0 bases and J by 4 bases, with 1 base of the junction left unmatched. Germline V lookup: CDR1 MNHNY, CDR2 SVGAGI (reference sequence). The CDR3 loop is CASSYSGLAGETQYF. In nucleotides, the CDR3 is TGTGCCAGCAGTTACTCCGGACTAGCGGGAGAGACCCAGTACTTC.

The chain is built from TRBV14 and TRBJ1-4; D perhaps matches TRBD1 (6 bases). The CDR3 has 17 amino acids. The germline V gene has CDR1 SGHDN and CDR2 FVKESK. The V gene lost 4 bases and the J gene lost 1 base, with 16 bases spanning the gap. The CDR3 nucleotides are TGTGCCAGCAGCCGAGACCTGCCGGGACAAACTAATGAAAAACTGTTTTTT. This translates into CASSRDLPGQTNEKLFF.

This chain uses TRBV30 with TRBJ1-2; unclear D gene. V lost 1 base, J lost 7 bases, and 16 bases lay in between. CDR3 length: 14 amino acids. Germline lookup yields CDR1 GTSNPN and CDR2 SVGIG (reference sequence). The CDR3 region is CAWSETALMGGYTF. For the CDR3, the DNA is TGTGCCTGGAGTGAAACAGCCCTTATGGGTGGCTACACCTTC.

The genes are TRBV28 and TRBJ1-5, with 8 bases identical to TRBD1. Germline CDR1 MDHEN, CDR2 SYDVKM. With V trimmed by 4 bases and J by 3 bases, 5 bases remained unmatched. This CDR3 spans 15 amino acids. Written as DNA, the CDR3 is TGTGCCAGCAGTTCCGTGGACAGGGACAATCAGCCCCAGCATTTT. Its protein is CASSSVDRDNQPQHF.

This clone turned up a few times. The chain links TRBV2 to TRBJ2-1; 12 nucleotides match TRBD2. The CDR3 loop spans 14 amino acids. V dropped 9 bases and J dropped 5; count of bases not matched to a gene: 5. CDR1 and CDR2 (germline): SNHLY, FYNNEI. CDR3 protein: CASGLAGLNNEQFF. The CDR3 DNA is TGTGCCAGTGGACTAGCGGGACTTAACAATGAGCAGTTCTTC.

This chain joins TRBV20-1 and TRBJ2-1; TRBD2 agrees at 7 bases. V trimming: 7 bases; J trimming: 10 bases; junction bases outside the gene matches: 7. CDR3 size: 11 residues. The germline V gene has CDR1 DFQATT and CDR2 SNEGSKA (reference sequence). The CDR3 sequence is CSGAGVLEQFF. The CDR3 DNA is TGCAGTGGGGCGGGGGTTTTGGAGCAGTTCTTC.

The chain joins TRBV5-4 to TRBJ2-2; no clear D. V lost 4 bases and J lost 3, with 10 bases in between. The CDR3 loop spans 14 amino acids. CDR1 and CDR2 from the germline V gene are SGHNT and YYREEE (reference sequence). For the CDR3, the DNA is TGTGCCAGCAGCCTGAGCTCGGACACCGGGGAGCTGTTTTTT. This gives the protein CASSLSSDTGELFF. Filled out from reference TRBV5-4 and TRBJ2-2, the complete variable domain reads ETGVTQSPTHLIKTRGQQVTLRCSSQSGHNTVSWYQQALGQGPQFIFQYYREEENGRGNFPPRFSGLQFPNYSSELNVNALELDDSALYLCASSLSSDTGELFFGEGSRLTVL.

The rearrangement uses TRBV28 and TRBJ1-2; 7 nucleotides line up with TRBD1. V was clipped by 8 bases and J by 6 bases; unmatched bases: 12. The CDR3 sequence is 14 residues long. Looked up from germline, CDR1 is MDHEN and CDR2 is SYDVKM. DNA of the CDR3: TGTGCCAGCCTTCTCGACAGGGCTGTTGATGGCTACACCTTC. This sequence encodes CASLLDRAVDGYTF.

CDR3 sequence: CASKGTSGSYNEQFF. CDR3 nucleotide sequence: TGTGCCAGCAAGGGGACTAGCGGGAGTTACAATGAGCAGTTCTTC. V is TRBV6-6 and J is TRBJ2-1; the match to TRBD2 covers 14 bases. V gave up 7 bases and J gave up 4 bases; unmatched junction bases: 3. Germline values: CDR1 MNHNY, CDR2 SVGAGI (reference sequence). The CDR3 sequence is 15 residues long.

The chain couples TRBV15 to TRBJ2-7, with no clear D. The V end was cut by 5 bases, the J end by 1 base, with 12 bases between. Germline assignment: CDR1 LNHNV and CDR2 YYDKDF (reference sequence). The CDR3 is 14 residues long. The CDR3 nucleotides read TGTGCCACCAGCCCTACAACGAATTCCTACGAGCAGTACTTC. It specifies CATSPTTNSYEQYF.

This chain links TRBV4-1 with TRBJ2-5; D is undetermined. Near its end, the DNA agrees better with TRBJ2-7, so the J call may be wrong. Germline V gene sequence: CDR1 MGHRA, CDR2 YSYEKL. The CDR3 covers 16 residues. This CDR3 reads CASSQDPTGFRYEQYF. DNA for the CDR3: TGCGCCAGCAGCCAAGATCCGACCGGGTTTAGGTACGAGCAGTACTTC.

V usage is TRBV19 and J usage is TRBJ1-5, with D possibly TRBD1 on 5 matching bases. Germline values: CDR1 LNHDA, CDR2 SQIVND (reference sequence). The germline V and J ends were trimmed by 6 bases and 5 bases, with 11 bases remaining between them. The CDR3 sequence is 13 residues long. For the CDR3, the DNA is TGTGCCAGTAGACGGGGAGGGGATCAGCCCCAGCATTTT. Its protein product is CASRRGGDQPQHF.

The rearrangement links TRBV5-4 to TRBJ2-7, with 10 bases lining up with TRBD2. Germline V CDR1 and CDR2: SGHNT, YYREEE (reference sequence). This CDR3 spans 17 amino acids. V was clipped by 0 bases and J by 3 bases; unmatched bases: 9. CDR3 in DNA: TGTGCCAGCAGCTTGGGGGGGCGAGGGACTAGCGACTACGAGCAGTACTTC. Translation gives CASSLGGRGTSDYEQYF.

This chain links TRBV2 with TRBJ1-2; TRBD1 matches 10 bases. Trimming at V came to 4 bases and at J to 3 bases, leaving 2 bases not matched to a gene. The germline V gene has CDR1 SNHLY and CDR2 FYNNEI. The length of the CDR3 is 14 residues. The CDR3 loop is CASSVGTGDYGYTF. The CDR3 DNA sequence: TGTGCCAGCAGTGTTGGGACAGGGGACTATGGCTACACCTTC.

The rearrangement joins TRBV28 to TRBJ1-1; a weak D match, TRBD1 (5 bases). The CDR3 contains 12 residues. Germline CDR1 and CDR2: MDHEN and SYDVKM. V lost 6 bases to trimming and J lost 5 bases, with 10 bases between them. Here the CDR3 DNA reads TGTGCCAGCAGGTCGAGGGGAACTGAAGCTTTCTTT. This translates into CASRSRGTEAFF.

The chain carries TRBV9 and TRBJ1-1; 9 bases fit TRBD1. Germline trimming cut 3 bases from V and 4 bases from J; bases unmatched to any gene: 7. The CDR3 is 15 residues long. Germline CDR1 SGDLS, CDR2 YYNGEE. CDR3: CASSALTGGGTEAFF. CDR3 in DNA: TGTGCCAGCAGCGCTCTGACAGGGGGAGGCACTGAAGCTTTCTTT.

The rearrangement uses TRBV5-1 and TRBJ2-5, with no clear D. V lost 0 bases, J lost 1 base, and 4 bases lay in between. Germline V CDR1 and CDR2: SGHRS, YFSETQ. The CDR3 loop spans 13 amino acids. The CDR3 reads CASSLDSQETQYF. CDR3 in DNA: TGCGCCAGCAGCTTGGACAGCCAAGAGACCCAGTACTTC.

The CDR3 coding sequence is TGTGCCAGCAGTAGGGTTCCAGCAACTAATGAAAAACTGTTTTTT. It yields the protein CASSRVPATNEKLFF. The chain recombines TRBV28 with TRBJ1-4; D ambiguous. The CDR3 covers 15 residues. Looked up from germline, CDR1 is MDHEN and CDR2 is SYDVKM. V was clipped by 5 bases and J by 0 bases, with 10 bases between them.

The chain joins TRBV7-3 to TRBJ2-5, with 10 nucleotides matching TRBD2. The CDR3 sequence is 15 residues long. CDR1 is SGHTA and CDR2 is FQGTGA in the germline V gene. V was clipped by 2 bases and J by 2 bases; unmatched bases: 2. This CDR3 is CASSLGLAAQETQYF. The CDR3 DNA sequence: TGTGCCAGCAGCTTAGGACTAGCGGCACAAGAGACCCAGTACTTC.